This T cell receptor beta chain emerged from a study of PD-1 blockade in classical Hodgkin lymphoma. Study-wide findings and caveats: There was a significant rise in CD4+ TCR diversity by C4D1, with no such rise for CD8+. Relative to healthy donors, newly diagnosed patients reportedly had lower baseline TCR diversity, which was reported as lower still in relapsed/refractory patients.

As regards this clone: Its antigen is not known.

Each patient's relapse followed autologous stem cell transplantation, and brentuximab vedotin exposure varied. Sequencing used immunoSEQ multiplex PCR; TCRdb keeps in-frame clones, though not all of them. This sample has tens of thousands of clones, with about 88% found just once. Trimming took 6 bases from V and 2 from J, leaving 16 bases between them. Germline V gene lookup returns CDR1 SGHRS and CDR2 YFSETQ. The CDR3 is made up of 15 amino acids. The sequence was obtained from a human donor with classical Hodgkin lymphoma. The starting material was peripheral blood mononuclear cells (PBMCs), obtained before the second cycle of nivolumab. The J gene is TRBJ2-3, the V gene TRBV5-1, with a possible D match to TRBD2 (6 bases). This chain's CDR3 is CASTEPGLSTDTQYF. In nucleotides, the CDR3 is TGCGCCAGCACCGAACCGGGACTCTCCACAGATACGCAGTATTTT.